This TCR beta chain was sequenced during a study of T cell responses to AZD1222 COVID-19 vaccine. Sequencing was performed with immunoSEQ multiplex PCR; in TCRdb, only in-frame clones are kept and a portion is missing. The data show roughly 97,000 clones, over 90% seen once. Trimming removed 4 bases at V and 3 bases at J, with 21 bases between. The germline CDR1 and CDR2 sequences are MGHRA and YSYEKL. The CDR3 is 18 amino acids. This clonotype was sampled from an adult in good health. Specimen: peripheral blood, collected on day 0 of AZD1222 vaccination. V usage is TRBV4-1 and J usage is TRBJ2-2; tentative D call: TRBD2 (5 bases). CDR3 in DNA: TGCGCCAGCAGCCTAAGAAGCCGCCCGCTCGGGGACACCGGGGAGCTGTTTTTT. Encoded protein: CASSLRSRPLGDTGELFF.